This T cell receptor (beta chain) was documented in a study of regulatory T cells in long-lasting Graves disease. Time point of the sample: newly diagnosed GD, antithyroid drugs for less than 3 months. The TCR library was made from RNA extracted from PBMCs. Researchers made TCR beta libraries by using iRepertoire HTBI primers and running Arm-PCR on CDR3 regions. TCRdb called the multiplex PCR reads again in MiXCR, with one record for every CDR3 protein. The data hold fewer than 650,000 distinct CDR3 sequences, with 16% observed a single time. This sample also belongs to another study, concerning T cells in Graves' hyperthyroidism and ophthalmopathy.

The source material was peripheral blood mononuclear cells (PBMCs), sampled at new diagnosis, from a patient treated with antithyroid drugs. This receptor was identified in a woman between 25 and 40 years old with Graves disease.

The CDR3 DNA sequence: TGTGCCAGCAGCCAAGGAGAGAACGGCGGGTCCGCGCCCCAGTACTTC. Translated: CASSQGENGGSAPQYF. The V call is TRBV3-1, the J call TRBJ2-5, with D tentatively TRBD2 (5 bases). This CDR3 has 16 residues. From germline, CDR1 is LGHDT and CDR2 YNNKEL (reference sequence). Deletions cut 1 base from V and 9 bases from J, with 21 bases between.